The clone carrying this TCR beta chain was counted at least ten times. Antigen: not known. These data come from a study of metastatic and nonmetastatic thyroid tumors. Study context: Peripheral blood and tumor or nodule samples from malignant and benign thyroid patients were compared. Study results and caveats: In blood and tumor, TCR beta diversity was reportedly significantly higher in malignant thyroid tumors than in benign nodules.

TCRdb reassembled clones from the PCR reads with MiXCR. The repertoire has about 30,000 clones, about 25% of them found once; the top ten carry roughly 2.2%. Patients were all untreated before their thyroid surgery. The CDR3 extends over 13 amino acids. V trimming: 6 bases; J trimming: 2 bases; junction bases outside the gene matches: 2. Germline CDR1 and CDR2: MNHEY and SVGEGT. Sequencing was done on a sample of blood. This chain links TRBV6-2 or TRBV6-3 with TRBJ1-1; 8 bases fit TRBD1. The TCR sequence derives from a female donor with papillary thyroid cancer or a benign thyroid nodule (not recorded which). Some clones in this sample may be carry-over from other donors' samples. CDR3 sequence (DNA): TGTGCCAGCAGGGACAGGGTTAACACTGAAGCTTTCTTT. Protein product: CASRDRVNTEAFF.